The clone carrying this TCR beta chain came up a few times. What it binds is not known. Three rounds of nested PCR, following a modified ARM-PCR protocol, produced the TCRbeta library. Each CDR3 protein is one row after TCRdb ran MiXCR on the multiplex PCR reads. The sample holds roughly 140,000 distinct CDR3 sequences, approximately 66% seen once. No cell sorting was done before RNA was extracted from the tissue. Newly diagnosed lung cancer patients had thoracic surgery in China, August–late 2014, without prior chemotherapy. This sample was included in a study of tumor and adjacent non-tumor tissue in lung cancer. Broader study findings: Patients with more diverse tumor TCRs had worse survival. Normal lung showed higher cumulative top 100 clone frequency than tumor.

The length of the CDR3 is 14 residues. V lost 9 bases and J lost 2; bases outside the gene matches: 6. The specimen was lung tumor tissue. The clonotype comes from a man in his 60s with small cell lung cancer. The rearrangement links TRBV12-3 or TRBV12-4 to TRBJ2-3, with TRBD2 identical over 9 bases. The CDR3 nucleotides read TGTGCCAGTAGGCTAGCGGGAACCACAGATACGCAGTATTTT. Its translation is CASRLAGTTDTQYF.